The clone carrying this T cell receptor beta chain is a singleton in its sample. Its antigen remains unidentified. With a much larger clone just one base away, this may be a read error. The CDR3 length is 15 residues. Germline V gene lookup returns CDR1 SGHTA and CDR2 FQGTGA. Trimming took 5 bases from V and 10 from J; bases not matched to a gene: 8. Quantitative molecular-barcoded 5'-RACE generated the TCR beta libraries. MiXCR was run by TCRdb on the 5' RACE reads, yielding one entry per CDR3 protein. The table lists hundreds of thousands of distinct CDR3 sequences, more than 9% of them singletons. This sample stems from a study of CD8 T cells in ankylosing spondylitis. Overall study results and limits: A TCR beta motif made of fewer than ten highly homologous variants seemed typical of ankylosing spondylitis blood. CD8+ disease-linked clones were present at relatively low frequencies in blood. Clones linked to disease were reported to show significant enrichment in matched ankylosing spondylitis synovial fluid.

What was sequenced was blood, either unsorted or a sorted T cell fraction (not recorded which). V is TRBV7-3 and J is TRBJ2-3; 14 bases agree with TRBD2. The sequence was collected from a male donor with ankylosing spondylitis or in good health (not recorded which). CDR3 DNA: TGTGCCAGCAGCCTGGGACTAGCGGGGGAGCATCCGCAGTATTTT. This codes for CASSLGLAGEHPQYF. Full variable domain (remainder filled in from reference TRBV7-3 and TRBJ2-3): GAGVSQTPSNKVTEKGKYVELRCDPISGHTALYWYRQSLGQGPEFLIYFQGTGAADDSGLPNDRFFAVRPEGSVSTLKIQRTERGDSAVYLCASSLGLAGEHPQYFGPGTRLTVL.